This TCR beta chain is from a study of graft-versus-host responses after intestinal transplantation. Study-level information: Grafts that recipients had were multivisceral, liver-intestinal, or isolated intestinal transplants.

Lymphocytes (intraepithelial and lamina propria) were released by processing the graft tissue. Data came from immunoSEQ multiplex PCR; TCRdb stores just in-frame clones and leaves some out. The sample records under 75,000 clones, roughly 89% being singletons. This TCR was sampled from a human patient who received an intestinal transplant, so some T cells may come from the graft donor. This sample comprised ileum tissue, obtained about 350 days after transplant.

CDR3 sequence (DNA): TGTGCCAGCAGCTTGGGACGTACCTACGAGCAGTACTTC. It translates to CASSLGRTYEQYF. The rearrangement joins TRBV11-2 to TRBJ2-7; perhaps D is TRBD1 or TRBD2 (5 bases each). The CDR3 sequence is 13 residues long. Germline values: CDR1 SGHAT, CDR2 FQNNGV. Trimming took 3 bases from V and 2 from J, leaving 8 bases between them.